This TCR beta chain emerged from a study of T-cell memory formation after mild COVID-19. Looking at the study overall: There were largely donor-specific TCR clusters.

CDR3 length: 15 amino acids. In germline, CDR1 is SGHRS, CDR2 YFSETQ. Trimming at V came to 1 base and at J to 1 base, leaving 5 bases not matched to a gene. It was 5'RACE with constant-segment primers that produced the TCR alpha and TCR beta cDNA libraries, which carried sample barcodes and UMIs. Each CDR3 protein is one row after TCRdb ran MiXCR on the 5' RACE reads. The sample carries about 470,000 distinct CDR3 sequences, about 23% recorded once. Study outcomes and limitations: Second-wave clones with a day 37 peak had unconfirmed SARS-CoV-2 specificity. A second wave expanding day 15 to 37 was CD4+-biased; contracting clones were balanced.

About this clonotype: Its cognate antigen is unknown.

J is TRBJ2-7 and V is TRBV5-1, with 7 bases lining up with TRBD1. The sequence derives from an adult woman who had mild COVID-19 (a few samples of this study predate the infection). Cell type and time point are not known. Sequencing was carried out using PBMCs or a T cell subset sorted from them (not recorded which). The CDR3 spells CASSLLGDSSYEQYF. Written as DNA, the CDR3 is TGCGCCAGCAGCTTGTTGGGGGACAGTTCCTACGAGCAGTACTTC.